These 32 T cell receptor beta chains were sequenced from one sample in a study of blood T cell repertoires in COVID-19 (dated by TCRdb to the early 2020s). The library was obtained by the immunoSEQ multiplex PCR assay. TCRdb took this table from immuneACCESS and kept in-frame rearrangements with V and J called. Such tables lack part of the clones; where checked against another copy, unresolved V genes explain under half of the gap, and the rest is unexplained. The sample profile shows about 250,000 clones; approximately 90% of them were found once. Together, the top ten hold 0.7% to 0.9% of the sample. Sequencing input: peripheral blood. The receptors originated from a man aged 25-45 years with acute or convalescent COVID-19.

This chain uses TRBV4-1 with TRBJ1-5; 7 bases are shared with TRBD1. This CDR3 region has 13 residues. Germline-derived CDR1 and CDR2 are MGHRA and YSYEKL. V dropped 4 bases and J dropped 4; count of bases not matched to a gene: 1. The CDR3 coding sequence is TGCGCCAGCAGCCCACAGGGGAATCAGCCCCAGCATTTT. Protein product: CASSPQGNQPQHF.

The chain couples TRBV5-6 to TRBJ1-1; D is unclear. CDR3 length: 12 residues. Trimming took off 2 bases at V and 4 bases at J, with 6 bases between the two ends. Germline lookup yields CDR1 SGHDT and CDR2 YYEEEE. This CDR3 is CASSFFGTEAFF. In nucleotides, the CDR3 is TGTGCCAGCAGCTTCTTCGGCACTGAAGCTTTCTTT.

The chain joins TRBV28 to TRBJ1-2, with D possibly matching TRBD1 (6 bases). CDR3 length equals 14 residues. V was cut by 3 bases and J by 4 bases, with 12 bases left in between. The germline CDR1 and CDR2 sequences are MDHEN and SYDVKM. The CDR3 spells CASSFGQTFYGYTF. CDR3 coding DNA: TGTGCCAGCAGTTTCGGACAGACCTTCTATGGCTACACCTTC.

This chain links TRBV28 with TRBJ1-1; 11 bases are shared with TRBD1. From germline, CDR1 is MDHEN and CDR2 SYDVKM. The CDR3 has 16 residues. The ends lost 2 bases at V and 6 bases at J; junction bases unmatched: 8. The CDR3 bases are TGTGCCAGCAGTTTACTCCCGGGACAGGGGGGTTCTGAAGCTTTCTTT. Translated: CASSLLPGQGGSEAFF.

Written as DNA, the CDR3 is TGTGCCAGCAGGCTAACCACCGGGGAGCTGTTTTTT. Translated, it gives CASRLTTGELFF. The chain uses TRBV28 and TRBJ2-2; D gene ambiguous. Germline values: CDR1 MDHEN, CDR2 SYDVKM. The CDR3 loop spans 12 amino acids. Trimming shortened V by 6 bases and J by 4 bases, and 6 bases separated the two germline ends.

CDR3: CASSLAGQTNTEAFF. Here the CDR3 DNA reads TGTGCCAGCAGCTTGGCCGGACAGACTAACACTGAAGCTTTCTTT. V is TRBV7-9 and J is TRBJ1-1; TRBD1 is a possible D gene (6 bases). The CDR3 spans 15 residues. With 3 bases removed from V and 2 bases from J, the gap between germline ends came to 13 bases. Germline V gene sequence: CDR1 SEHNR, CDR2 FQNEAQ (reference sequence).

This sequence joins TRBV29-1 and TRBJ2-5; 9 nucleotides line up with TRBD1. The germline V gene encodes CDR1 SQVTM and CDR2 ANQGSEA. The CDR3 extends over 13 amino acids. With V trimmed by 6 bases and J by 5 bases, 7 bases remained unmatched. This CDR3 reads CSVATGGVETQYF. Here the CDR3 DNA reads TGCAGCGTCGCAACAGGGGGCGTTGAGACCCAGTACTTC.

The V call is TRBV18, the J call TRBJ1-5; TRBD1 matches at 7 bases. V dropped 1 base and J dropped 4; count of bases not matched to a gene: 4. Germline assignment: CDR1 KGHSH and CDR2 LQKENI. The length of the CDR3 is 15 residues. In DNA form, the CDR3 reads TGTGCCAGCTCACCACAGACAGGGAAAAATCAGCCCCAGCATTTT. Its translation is CASSPQTGKNQPQHF.

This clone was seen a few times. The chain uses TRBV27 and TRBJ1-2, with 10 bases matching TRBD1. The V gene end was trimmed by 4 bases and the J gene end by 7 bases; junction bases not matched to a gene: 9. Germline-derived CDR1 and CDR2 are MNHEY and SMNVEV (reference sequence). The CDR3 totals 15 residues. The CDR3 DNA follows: TGTGCCAGCAGTTCCCCGGGACAGGGGTTAGGTGGCTACACCTTC. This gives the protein CASSSPGQGLGGYTF.

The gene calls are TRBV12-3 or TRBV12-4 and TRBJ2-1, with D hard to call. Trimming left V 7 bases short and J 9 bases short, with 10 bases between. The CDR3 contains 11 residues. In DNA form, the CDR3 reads TGTGCCAGCATGGGCTTTGGTGAGCAGTTCTTC. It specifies CASMGFGEQFF.

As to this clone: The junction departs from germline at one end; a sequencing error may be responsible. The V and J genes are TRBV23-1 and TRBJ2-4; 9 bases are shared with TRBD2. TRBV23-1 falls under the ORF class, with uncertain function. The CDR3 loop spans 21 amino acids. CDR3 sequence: CANSQSDLAGPKVGAKNIQYF. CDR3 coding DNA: TGCGCCAACAGTCAATCGGATCTAGCGGGGCCAAAGGTGGGGGCCAAAAACATTCAGTACTTC.

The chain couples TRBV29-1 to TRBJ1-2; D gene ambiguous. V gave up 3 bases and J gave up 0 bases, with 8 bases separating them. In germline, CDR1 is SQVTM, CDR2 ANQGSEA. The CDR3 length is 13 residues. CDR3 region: CSVDDIPNYGYTF. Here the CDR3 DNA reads TGCAGCGTTGACGACATTCCTAACTATGGCTACACCTTC.

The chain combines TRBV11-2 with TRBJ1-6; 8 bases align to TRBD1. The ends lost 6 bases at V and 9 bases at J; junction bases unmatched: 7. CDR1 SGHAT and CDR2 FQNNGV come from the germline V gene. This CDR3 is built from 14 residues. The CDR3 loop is CASSPDRVGSPLHF. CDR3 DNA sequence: TGTGCCAGCAGTCCGGACAGGGTTGGTTCACCCCTCCACTTT.

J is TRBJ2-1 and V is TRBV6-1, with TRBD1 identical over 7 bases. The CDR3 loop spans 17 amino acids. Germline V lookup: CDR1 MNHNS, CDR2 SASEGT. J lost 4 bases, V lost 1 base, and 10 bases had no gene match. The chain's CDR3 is CASSEETGVLSYNEQFF. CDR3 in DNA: TGTGCCAGCAGTGAAGAAACAGGGGTCCTGTCTTACAATGAGCAGTTCTTC.

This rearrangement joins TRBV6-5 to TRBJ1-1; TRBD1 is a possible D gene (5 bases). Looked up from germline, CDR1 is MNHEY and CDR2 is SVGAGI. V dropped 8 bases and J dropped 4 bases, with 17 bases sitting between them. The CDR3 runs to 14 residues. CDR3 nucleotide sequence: TGTGCCAGCGTCAAACGCCGGGGGATCACTGAAGCTTTCTTT. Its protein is CASVKRRGITEAFF.

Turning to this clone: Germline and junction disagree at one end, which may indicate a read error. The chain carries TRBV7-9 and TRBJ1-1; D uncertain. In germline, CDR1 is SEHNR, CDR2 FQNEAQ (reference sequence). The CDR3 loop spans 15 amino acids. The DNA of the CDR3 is TGTGCCAGCAGCCTAGCCTCGGGTGGCACCACTGAAGCTTTCTTT. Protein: CASSLASGGTTEAFF.

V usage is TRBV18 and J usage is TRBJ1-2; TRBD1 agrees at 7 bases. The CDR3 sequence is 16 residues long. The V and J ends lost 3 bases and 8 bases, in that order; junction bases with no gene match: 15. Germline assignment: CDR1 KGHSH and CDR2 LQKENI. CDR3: CASSPAIRQGGHGYTF. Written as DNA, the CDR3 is TGTGCCAGCTCACCCGCCATCCGACAGGGCGGTCACGGCTACACCTTC.

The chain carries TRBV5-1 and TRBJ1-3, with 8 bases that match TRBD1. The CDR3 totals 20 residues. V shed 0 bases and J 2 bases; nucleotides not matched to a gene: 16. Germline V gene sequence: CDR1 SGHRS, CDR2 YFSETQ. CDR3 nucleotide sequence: TGCGCCAGCAGCTTGGACCCCCATTCCCCCCTCAGGGGGCCTGGAAACACCATATATTTT. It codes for CASSLDPHSPLRGPGNTIYF.

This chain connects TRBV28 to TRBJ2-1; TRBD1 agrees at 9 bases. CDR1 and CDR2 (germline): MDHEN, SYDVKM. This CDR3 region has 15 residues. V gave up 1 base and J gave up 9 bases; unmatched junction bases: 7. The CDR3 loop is CASSLSGQGKGEQFF. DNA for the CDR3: TGTGCCAGCAGTTTATCTGGACAGGGGAAGGGTGAGCAGTTCTTC. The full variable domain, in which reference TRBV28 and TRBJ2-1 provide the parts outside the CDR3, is DVKVTQSSRYLVKRTGEKVFLECVQDMDHENMFWYRQDPGLGLRLIYFSYDVKMKEKGDIPEGYSVSREKKERFSLILESASTNQTSMYLCASSLSGQGKGEQFFGPGTRLTVL.

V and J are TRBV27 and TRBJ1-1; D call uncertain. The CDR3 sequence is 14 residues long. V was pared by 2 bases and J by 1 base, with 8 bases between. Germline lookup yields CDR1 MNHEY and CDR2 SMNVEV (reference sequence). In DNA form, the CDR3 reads TGTGCCAGCAGTTTAGGCCGCAAGAACACTGAAGCTTTCTTT. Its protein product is CASSLGRKNTEAFF.

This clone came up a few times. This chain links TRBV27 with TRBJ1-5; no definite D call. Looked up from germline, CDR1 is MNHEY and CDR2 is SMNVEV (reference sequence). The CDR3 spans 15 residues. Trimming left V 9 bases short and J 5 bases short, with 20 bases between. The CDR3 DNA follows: TGTGCCAGTTATCAAGGAGAGGCCGTCTATCAGCCCCAGCATTTT. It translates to CASYQGEAVYQPQHF.

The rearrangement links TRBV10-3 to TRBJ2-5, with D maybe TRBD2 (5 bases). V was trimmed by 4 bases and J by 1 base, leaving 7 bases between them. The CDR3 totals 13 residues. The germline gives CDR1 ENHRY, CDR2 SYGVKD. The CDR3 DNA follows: TGTGCCATCAGTGTAACTAGCCAAGAGACCCAGTACTTC. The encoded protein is CAISVTSQETQYF.

CDR3 in DNA: TGTGCCACCAGTGCTCCACCGGGACAGGGAATACACACTGAGCAGTTCTTC. Its protein product is CATSAPPGQGIHTEQFF. The chain combines TRBV24-1 with TRBJ2-1; the match to TRBD1 covers 9 bases. The CDR3 covers 17 residues. Per the germline V gene, CDR1 is KGHDR and CDR2 is SFDVKD. V trimming: 5 bases; J trimming: 9 bases; junction bases outside the gene matches: 16.

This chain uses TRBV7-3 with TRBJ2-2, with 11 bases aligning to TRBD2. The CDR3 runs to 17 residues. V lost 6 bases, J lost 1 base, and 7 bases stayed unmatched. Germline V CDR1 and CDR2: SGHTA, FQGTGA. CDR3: CASSRGLAAGNTGELFF. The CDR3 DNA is TGTGCCAGCAGTCGGGGACTAGCGGCAGGGAACACCGGGGAGCTGTTTTTT.

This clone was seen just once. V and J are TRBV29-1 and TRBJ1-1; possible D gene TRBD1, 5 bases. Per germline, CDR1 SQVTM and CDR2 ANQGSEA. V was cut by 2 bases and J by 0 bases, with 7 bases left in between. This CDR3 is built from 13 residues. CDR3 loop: CSVELGVNTEAFF. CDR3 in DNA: TGCAGCGTTGAACTAGGGGTGAACACTGAAGCTTTCTTT.

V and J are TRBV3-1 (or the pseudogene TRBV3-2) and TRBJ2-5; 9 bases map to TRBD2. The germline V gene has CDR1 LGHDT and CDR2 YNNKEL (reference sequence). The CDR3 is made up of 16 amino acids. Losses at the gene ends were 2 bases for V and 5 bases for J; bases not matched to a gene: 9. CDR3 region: CASSQIQLAGMETQYF. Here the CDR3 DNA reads TGTGCCAGCAGCCAAATTCAGCTAGCGGGAATGGAGACCCAGTACTTC.

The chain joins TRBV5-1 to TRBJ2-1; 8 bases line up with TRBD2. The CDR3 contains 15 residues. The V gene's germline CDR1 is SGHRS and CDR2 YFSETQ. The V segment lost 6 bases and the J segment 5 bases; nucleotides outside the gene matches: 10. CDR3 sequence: CASIRSGGRHNEQFF. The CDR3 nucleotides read TGCGCCAGCATCAGGAGCGGGGGCCGCCACAATGAGCAGTTCTTC.

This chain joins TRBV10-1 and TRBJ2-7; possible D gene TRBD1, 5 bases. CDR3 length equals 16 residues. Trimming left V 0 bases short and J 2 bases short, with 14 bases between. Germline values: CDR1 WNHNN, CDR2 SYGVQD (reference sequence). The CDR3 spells CASSESTTVDPYEQYF. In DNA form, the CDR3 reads TGCGCCAGCAGTGAGTCGACGACAGTCGACCCCTACGAGCAGTACTTC.

In DNA form, the CDR3 reads TGTGCCAGCAGCAAACCCGAAGGGGTTTGGAGTAACTATGGCTACACCTTC. It yields the protein CASSKPEGVWSNYGYTF. The chain joins TRBV5-4 to TRBJ1-2; a possible D gene is TRBD1 (5 bases). CDR1 is SGHNT and CDR2 is YYREEE in the germline V gene (reference sequence). CDR3 length: 17 residues. The V end lost 4 bases, the J end lost 1 base, and 20 bases lay between the germline ends. The variable domain in full, completed from reference TRBV5-4 and TRBJ1-2, reads ETGVTQSPTHLIKTRGQQVTLRCSSQSGHNTVSWYQQALGQGPQFIFQYYREEENGRGNFPPRFSGLQFPNYSSELNVNALELDDSALYLCASSKPEGVWSNYGYTFGSGTRLTVV.

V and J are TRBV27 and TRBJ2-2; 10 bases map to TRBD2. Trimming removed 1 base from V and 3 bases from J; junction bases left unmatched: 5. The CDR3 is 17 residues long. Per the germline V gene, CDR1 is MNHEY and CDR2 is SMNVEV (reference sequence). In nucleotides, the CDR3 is TGTGCCAGCAGTTTATTTAGGCTAGCGGGAGACACCGGGGAGCTGTTTTTT. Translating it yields CASSLFRLAGDTGELFF.

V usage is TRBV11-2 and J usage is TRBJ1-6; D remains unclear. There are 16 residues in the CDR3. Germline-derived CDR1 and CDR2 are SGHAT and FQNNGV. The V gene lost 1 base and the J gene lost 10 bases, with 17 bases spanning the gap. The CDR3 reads CASSLGYPNTGSPLHF. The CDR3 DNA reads TGTGCCAGCAGCTTAGGATATCCGAACACGGGATCACCCCTCCACTTT.

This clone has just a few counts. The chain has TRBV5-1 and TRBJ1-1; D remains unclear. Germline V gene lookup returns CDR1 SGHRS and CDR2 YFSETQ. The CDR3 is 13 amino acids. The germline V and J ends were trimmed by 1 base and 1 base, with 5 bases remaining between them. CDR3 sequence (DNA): TGCGCCAGCAGCTTGCAAAAGAACACTGAAGCTTTCTTT. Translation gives CASSLQKNTEAFF.